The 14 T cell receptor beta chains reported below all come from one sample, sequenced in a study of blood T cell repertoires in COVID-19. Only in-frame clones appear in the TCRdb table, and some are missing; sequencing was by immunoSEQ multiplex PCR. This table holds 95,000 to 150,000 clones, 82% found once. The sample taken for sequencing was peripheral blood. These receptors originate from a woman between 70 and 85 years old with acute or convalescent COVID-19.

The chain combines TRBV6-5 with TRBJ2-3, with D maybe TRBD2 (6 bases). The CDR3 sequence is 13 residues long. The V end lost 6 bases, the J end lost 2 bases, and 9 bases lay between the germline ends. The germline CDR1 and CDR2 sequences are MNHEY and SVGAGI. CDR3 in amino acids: CASSTSYTDTQYF. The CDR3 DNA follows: TGTGCCAGCAGCACTAGCTACACAGATACGCAGTATTTT.

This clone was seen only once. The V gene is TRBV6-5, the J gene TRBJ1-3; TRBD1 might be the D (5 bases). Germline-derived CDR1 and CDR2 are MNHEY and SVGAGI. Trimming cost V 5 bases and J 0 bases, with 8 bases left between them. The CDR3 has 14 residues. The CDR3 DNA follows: TGTGCCAGCAGTACGACAGACTCTGGAAACACCATATATTTT. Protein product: CASSTTDSGNTIYF.

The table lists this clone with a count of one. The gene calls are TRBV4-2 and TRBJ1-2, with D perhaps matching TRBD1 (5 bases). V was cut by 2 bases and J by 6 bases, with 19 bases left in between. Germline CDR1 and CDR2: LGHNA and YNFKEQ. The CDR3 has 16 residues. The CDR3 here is CASSQNMGGLVDGYTF. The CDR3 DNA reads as TGTGCCAGCAGCCAAAATATGGGGGGGTTGGTGGATGGCTACACCTTC.

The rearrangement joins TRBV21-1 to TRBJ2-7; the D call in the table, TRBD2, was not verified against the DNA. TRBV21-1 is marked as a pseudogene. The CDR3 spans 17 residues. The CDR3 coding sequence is TGTGCCAGCAGCGCGACACCTCAGCGGGGGAGCTCCTACGAGCAGTACGTC. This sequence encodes CASSATPQRGSSYEQYV.

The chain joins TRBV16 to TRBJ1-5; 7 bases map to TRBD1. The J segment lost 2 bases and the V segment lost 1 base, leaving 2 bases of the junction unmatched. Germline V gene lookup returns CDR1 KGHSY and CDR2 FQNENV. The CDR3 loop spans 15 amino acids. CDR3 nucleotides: TGTGCCAGCAGCCAATACGGACAGGGCAATCAGCCCCAGCATTTT. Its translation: CASSQYGQGNQPQHF.

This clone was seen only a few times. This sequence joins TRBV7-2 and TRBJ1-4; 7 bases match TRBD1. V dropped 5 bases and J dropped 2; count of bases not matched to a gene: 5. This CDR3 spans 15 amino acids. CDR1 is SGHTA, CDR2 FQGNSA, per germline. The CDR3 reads CASSRSGQTNEKLFF. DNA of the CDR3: TGTGCCAGCAGCCGGTCGGGACAGACTAATGAAAAACTGTTTTTT.

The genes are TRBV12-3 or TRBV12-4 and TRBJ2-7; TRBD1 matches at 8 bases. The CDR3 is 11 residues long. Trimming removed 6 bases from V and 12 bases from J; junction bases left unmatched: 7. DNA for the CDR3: TGTGCCAGCAGGGCTGGACAGGGATGGTACTTC. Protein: CASRAGQGWYF.

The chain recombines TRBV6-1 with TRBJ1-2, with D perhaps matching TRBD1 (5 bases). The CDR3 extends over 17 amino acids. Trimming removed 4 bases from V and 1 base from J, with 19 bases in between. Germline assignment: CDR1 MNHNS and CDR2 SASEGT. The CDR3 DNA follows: TGTGCCAGCAGTGCGCGGGGCGCAACACGATTTAACTATGGCTACACCTTC. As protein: CASSARGATRFNYGYTF.

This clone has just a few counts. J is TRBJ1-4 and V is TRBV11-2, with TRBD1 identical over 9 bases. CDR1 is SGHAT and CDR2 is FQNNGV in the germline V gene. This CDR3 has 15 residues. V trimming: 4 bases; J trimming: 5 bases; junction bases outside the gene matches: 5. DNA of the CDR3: TGTGCCAGCAGCTCAGGGACAGGGCGGAATGAAAAACTGTTTTTT. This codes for CASSSGTGRNEKLFF. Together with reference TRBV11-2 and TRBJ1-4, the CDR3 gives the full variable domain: EAGVAQSPRYKIIEKRQSVAFWCNPISGHATLYWYQQILGQGPKLLIQFQNNGVVDDSQLPKDRFSAERLKGVDSTLKIQPAKLEDSAVYLCASSSGTGRNEKLFFGSGTQLSVL.

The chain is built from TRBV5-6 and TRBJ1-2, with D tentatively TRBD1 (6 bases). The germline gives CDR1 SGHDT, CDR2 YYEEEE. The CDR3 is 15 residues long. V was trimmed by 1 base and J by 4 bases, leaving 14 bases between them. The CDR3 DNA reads TGTGCCAGCAGCTTGTCTGGGGGCTCGGGCTATGGCTACACCTTC. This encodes CASSLSGGSGYGYTF.

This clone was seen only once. CDR3 amino acids: CASSRDSQETQYF. CDR3 nucleotides: TGTGCCAGCAGCCGGGACAGCCAAGAGACCCAGTACTTC. The chain couples TRBV7-3 to TRBJ2-5, with TRBD1 matching over 7 bases. The length of the CDR3 is 13 residues. With 5 bases clipped from V and 1 base from J, the junction kept 1 base outside the gene matches. CDR1 is SGHTA and CDR2 is FQGTGA in the germline V gene.

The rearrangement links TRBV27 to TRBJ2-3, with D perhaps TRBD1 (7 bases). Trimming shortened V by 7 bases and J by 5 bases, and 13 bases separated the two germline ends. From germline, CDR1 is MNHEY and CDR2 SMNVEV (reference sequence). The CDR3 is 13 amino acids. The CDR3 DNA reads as TGTGCCAGCAACGTCAGGGGGGAAGATACGCAGTATTTT. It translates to CASNVRGEDTQYF.

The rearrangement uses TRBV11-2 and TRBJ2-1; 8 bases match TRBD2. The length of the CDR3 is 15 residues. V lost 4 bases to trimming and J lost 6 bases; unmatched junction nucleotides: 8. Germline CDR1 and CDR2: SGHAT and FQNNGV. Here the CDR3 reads CASSSRGGALNEQFF. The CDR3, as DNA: TGTGCCAGCAGCTCCCGGGGGGGGGCCCTCAATGAGCAGTTCTTC.

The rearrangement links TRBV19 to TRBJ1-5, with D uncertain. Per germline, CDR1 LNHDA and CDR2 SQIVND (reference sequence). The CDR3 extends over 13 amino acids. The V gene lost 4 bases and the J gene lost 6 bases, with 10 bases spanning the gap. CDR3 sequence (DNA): TGTGCCAGTAGTAAGGTCCCAGGTCAGCCCCAGCATTTT. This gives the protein CASSKVPGQPQHF.